What follows are 20 T cell receptor beta chains derived from one specimen sequenced in a study of blood T cell repertoires in COVID-19. Profiling relied on immunoSEQ multiplex PCR, and the TCRdb table lists in-frame clones only, not all of them. In the table there are some 200,000 clones, around nine tenths of which are singletons. Input material: peripheral blood. The receptors come from a man younger than 35 with active or convalescent COVID-19.

The chain employs TRBV27 and TRBJ2-1, with 8 nucleotides matching TRBD2. The junction had 2 bases not matched to a gene; V was cut back by 0 bases and J by 4 bases. Germline CDR1 and CDR2: MNHEY and SMNVEV (reference sequence). CDR3 length: 15 residues. CDR3 DNA: TGTGCCAGCAGTTTATCTAGCGGGGCTTACAATGAGCAGTTCTTC. Residues: CASSLSSGAYNEQFF.

The V gene is TRBV12-3 or TRBV12-4, the J gene TRBJ2-7, with unresolved D. V was trimmed by 5 bases and J by 2 bases, leaving 7 bases between them. The CDR3 is 12 amino acids. The CDR3 reads CASSPTAYEQYF. The CDR3, as DNA: TGTGCCAGCAGTCCTACAGCCTACGAGCAGTACTTC.

V is TRBV19 and J is TRBJ1-6; no definite D call. V lost 4 bases to trimming and J lost 7 bases, with 8 bases between them. The CDR3 spans 13 residues. CDR1 is LNHDA and CDR2 is SQIVND in the germline V gene (reference sequence). Here the CDR3 DNA reads TGTGCCAGTAGTACGGGAATAAATTCACCCCTCCACTTT. Translation: CASSTGINSPLHF. The whole variable domain, filled in from reference TRBV19 and TRBJ1-6, reads DGGITQSPKYLFRKEGQNVTLSCEQNLNHDAMYWYRQDPGQGLRLIYYSQIVNDFQKGDIAEGYSVSREKKESFPLTVTSAQKNPTAFYLCASSTGINSPLHFGNGTRLTVT.

Written as DNA, the CDR3 is TGTGCCAGCAGCCAAGGCGGACTAGCGGGGGTTGAGACCCAGTACTTC. Translating it yields CASSQGGLAGVETQYF. The chain couples TRBV4-2 to TRBJ2-5; 13 bases are a match to TRBD2. The CDR3 is made up of 16 amino acids. In germline, CDR1 is LGHNA, CDR2 YNFKEQ. V lost 1 base to trimming and J lost 5 bases; unmatched junction nucleotides: 4.

The chain couples TRBV9 to TRBJ1-2; D gene uncertain. CDR3 size: 16 residues. CDR1 SGDLS and CDR2 YYNGEE come from the germline V gene. Trimming shortened V by 0 bases and J by 4 bases, and 16 bases separated the two germline ends. CDR3 nucleotides: TGTGCCAGCAGCGTAGGTTCGGCTCCCCGGAGCTATGGCTACACCTTC. Translation gives CASSVGSAPRSYGYTF.

The V gene is TRBV18, the J gene TRBJ2-5; 8 bases map to TRBD2. Trimming removed 0 bases from V and 5 bases from J; junction bases left unmatched: 8. CDR1 and CDR2 from the germline V gene are KGHSH and LQKENI. The CDR3 is 16 residues long. The CDR3 sequence: CASSPPASGSGETQYF. CDR3 bases: TGTGCCAGCTCACCACCGGCGAGCGGGAGTGGGGAGACCCAGTACTTC.

This chain links TRBV3-1 (or the pseudogene TRBV3-2) with TRBJ1-4; D is perhaps TRBD1 (5 bases). The ends were cut back, 5 bases at V and 8 bases at J, with 21 bases in the middle. The CDR3 length is 16 residues. The V gene's germline CDR1 is LGHDT and CDR2 YNNKEL (reference sequence). The CDR3 bases are TGTGCCAGCAGCTTCCAACAGACAGAACTCCGAGAAAAACTGTTTTTT. This codes for CASSFQQTELREKLFF.

The J gene is TRBJ1-1, the V gene TRBV24-1; 7 bases map to TRBD1. With 5 bases clipped from V and 1 base from J, the junction kept 3 bases outside the gene matches. Per the germline V gene, CDR1 is KGHDR and CDR2 is SFDVKD. This CDR3 comprises 14 residues. CDR3 in amino acids: CATSGGTANTEAFF. CDR3 bases: TGTGCCACCAGTGGAGGGACAGCGAACACTGAAGCTTTCTTT.

V and J are TRBV7-9 and TRBJ1-4; D unclear. There are 14 residues in the CDR3. Per germline, CDR1 SEHNR and CDR2 FQNEAQ (reference sequence). Deletions cut 3 bases from V and 4 bases from J, with 9 bases between. This CDR3 reads CASSFTSINEKLFF. The CDR3 region has the DNA TGTGCCAGCAGCTTTACCAGTATTAATGAAAAACTGTTTTTT.

This chain connects TRBV2 to TRBJ1-6, with D perhaps matching TRBD1 (6 bases). Trimming stripped 4 bases from V and 8 bases from J, with 12 bases between. Germline CDR1 and CDR2: SNHLY and FYNNEI. CDR3 length: 14 residues. The CDR3 sequence: CASSALQGYSPLHF. In DNA form, the CDR3 reads TGTGCCAGCAGTGCCCTTCAGGGGTATTCACCCCTCCACTTT.

The rearrangement uses TRBV4-2 and TRBJ2-5, with 11 nucleotides matching TRBD2. V shed 3 bases and J 4 bases; nucleotides not matched to a gene: 4. The length of the CDR3 is 15 residues. CDR1 and CDR2 from the germline V gene are LGHNA and YNFKEQ. Here the CDR3 DNA reads TGTGCCAGCAGCCAGACCGGGACTAGCGGAGAGACCCAGTACTTC. This translates into CASSQTGTSGETQYF.

The chain is built from TRBV21-1 and TRBJ2-3; no DNA check was done on the table's D call, TRBD2. TRBV21-1 is recorded as a pseudogene. The CDR3 covers 16 residues. The CDR3 coding sequence is TGTGCCAGCAGCAAAAGACTAGCGGGGGGCACAGATACGCAGTATTTT. It yields the protein CASSKRLAGGTDTQYF.

The chain combines TRBV9 with TRBJ1-1; D uncertain. The V end was cut by 3 bases, the J end by 3 bases, with 18 bases between. Germline loops: CDR1 SGDLS, CDR2 YYNGEE. The CDR3 sequence is 16 residues long. DNA for the CDR3: TGTGCCAGCAGCGACACCCTCAGCCGCGGGTACACTGAAGCTTTCTTT. Translation: CASSDTLSRGYTEAFF.

This clone was counted a single time. This rearrangement joins TRBV25-1 to TRBJ2-5; TRBD1 might be the D (5 bases). CDR1 is MGHDK, CDR2 SYGVNS, per germline. Trimming shortened V by 4 bases and J by 0 bases, and 9 bases separated the two germline ends. There are 14 residues in the CDR3. The CDR3 sequence: CASSVAGYQETQYF. The CDR3 DNA follows: TGTGCCAGCAGTGTTGCAGGGTACCAAGAGACCCAGTACTTC.

The chain couples TRBV5-1 to TRBJ2-1; a possible D gene is TRBD2 (5 bases). The germline CDR1 and CDR2 sequences are SGHRS and YFSETQ. CDR3 size: 14 residues. Trimming took 0 bases from V and 8 from J, leaving 12 bases between them. CDR3 sequence reads: CASSLGLSSYEQFF. DNA of the CDR3: TGCGCCAGCAGCTTGGGACTATCTAGCTATGAGCAGTTCTTC. Based on the CDR3 plus reference TRBV5-1 and TRBJ2-1, the full variable domain is KAGVTQTPRYLIKTRGQQVTLSCSPISGHRSVSWYQQTPGQGLQFLFEYFSETQRNKGNFPGRFSGRQFSNSRSEMNVSTLELGDSALYLCASSLGLSSYEQFFGPGTRLTVL.

V is TRBV15 and J is TRBJ1-4; TRBD1 is a possible D gene (5 bases). V lost 4 bases to trimming and J lost 0 bases, with 12 bases between them. CDR1 LNHNV and CDR2 YYDKDF come from the germline V gene (reference sequence). This CDR3 is 16 amino acids long. The CDR3 DNA reads TGTGCCACCAGCACCAACCGGGGGGCAACTAATGAAAAACTGTTTTTT. Its translation is CATSTNRGATNEKLFF.

V and J are TRBV6-5 and TRBJ1-1, with D unclear. Trimming left V 4 bases short and J 3 bases short, with 9 bases between. Germline V CDR1 and CDR2: MNHEY, SVGAGI. The CDR3 spans 13 residues. CDR3 region: CASSLRADTEAFF. Here the CDR3 DNA reads TGTGCCAGCAGTTTGAGGGCAGACACTGAAGCTTTCTTT.

The chain joins TRBV27 to TRBJ2-7; possibly TRBD1 for D (6 bases). This CDR3 contains 16 residues. Germline CDR1 is MNHEY and CDR2 is SMNVEV (reference sequence). Between the trimmed V and J ends, which lost 0 bases and 3 bases, there was a span of 15 bases. CDR3 sequence: CASSLSDRQEFYEQYF. Written as DNA, the CDR3 is TGTGCCAGCAGTTTATCGGACCGACAGGAATTCTACGAGCAGTACTTC.

V gene TRBV10-2 combines with J gene TRBJ2-7; no firm D call. V gave up 6 bases and J gave up 3 bases, with 15 bases separating them. The CDR3 consists of 14 residues. Germline-derived CDR1 and CDR2 are WSHSY and SAAADI. The CDR3 sequence is CASSLVARSYEQYF. The DNA of the CDR3 is TGCGCCAGCAGCTTAGTTGCCCGGAGCTACGAGCAGTACTTC.

V is TRBV24-1 and J is TRBJ2-2, with D maybe TRBD1 (6 bases). The CDR3 is made up of 16 amino acids. Germline assignment: CDR1 KGHDR and CDR2 SFDVKD. V lost 4 bases and J lost 7, with 18 bases in between. CDR3 protein: CATSDRRQDWGGELFF. The CDR3 region has the DNA TGTGCCACCAGTGACCGACGACAGGATTGGGGCGGGGAGCTGTTTTTT.